The 10 T cell receptor beta chains presented below share a single source sample, sequenced in a study of immune cell composition in non-small cell lung cancer. The table came from immunoSEQ multiplex PCR; TCRdb's copy has only in-frame clones and leaves some out. The data hold approximately 2,000 clones, with approximately 80% observed a single time. Sequencing used lung tumor tissue. These receptor sequences come from a human donor with non-small cell lung cancer.

V is TRBV7-2 and J is TRBJ1-3; the D gene is possibly TRBD1 (6 bases). The CDR3 runs 17 residues. CDR1 SGHTA and CDR2 FQGNSA come from the germline V gene. Trimming cost V 1 base and J 2 bases, with 15 bases left between them. The CDR3: CASSLVGGRLTGNTIYF. The CDR3 nucleotides read TGTGCCAGCAGCTTAGTGGGGGGGCGCTTAACTGGAAACACCATATATTTT.

The genes are TRBV28 and TRBJ2-7; the D gene is possibly TRBD1 (6 bases). CDR1 and CDR2 from the germline V gene are MDHEN and SYDVKM. The CDR3 loop spans 14 amino acids. The V end was cut by 7 bases, the J end by 1 base, with 14 bases between. The CDR3 reads CASTFGDNSYEQYF. CDR3 sequence (DNA): TGTGCCAGCACCTTCGGGGACAATTCCTACGAGCAGTACTTC.

The V and J genes are TRBV5-1 and TRBJ1-2, with TRBD1 matching over 7 bases. CDR1 is SGHRS and CDR2 is YFSETQ in the germline V gene. Losses at the gene ends were 3 bases for V and 7 bases for J; bases not matched to a gene: 9. The CDR3 extends over 14 amino acids. CDR3 amino acids: CASSSGRGLLGYTF. The CDR3 DNA reads as TGCGCCAGCAGCTCCGGGAGGGGGCTGCTTGGCTACACCTTC.

This chain links TRBV2 with TRBJ2-5; no clear D. The CDR3 is made up of 14 amino acids. The ends were cut back, 8 bases at V and 0 bases at J, with 13 bases in the middle. From germline, CDR1 is SNHLY and CDR2 FYNNEI. CDR3 in amino acids: CASLPDTYQETQYF. CDR3 sequence (DNA): TGTGCCAGCCTTCCAGACACGTACCAAGAGACCCAGTACTTC.

The chain joins TRBV2 to TRBJ2-2, with D tentatively TRBD1 (5 bases). Germline V lookup: CDR1 SNHLY, CDR2 FYNNEI. The V and J ends lost 6 bases and 6 bases respectively, with 11 bases between them. CDR3 length: 13 amino acids. The CDR3 DNA follows: TGTGCCAGCAGGAAGACAGAGGCCGGGGAGCTGTTTTTT. Translated: CASRKTEAGELFF.

This chain joins TRBV6-4 and TRBJ2-3; 10 positions agree with TRBD2. The V gene end was trimmed by 4 bases and the J gene end by 2 bases; junction bases not matched to a gene: 3. This CDR3 is built from 15 residues. Germline values: CDR1 MRHNA, CDR2 SNTAGT. The CDR3 spells CASSVGTSDTDTQYF. The CDR3 region has the DNA TGTGCCAGCAGTGTCGGGACTAGCGACACAGATACGCAGTATTTT.

The chain is built from TRBV19 and TRBJ1-2; D may be TRBD1 (6 bases). The V end lost 10 bases, the J end lost 3 bases, and 12 bases lay between the germline ends. This CDR3 contains 12 residues. Germline V gene data show CDR1 as LNHDA and CDR2 as SQIVND (reference sequence). In nucleotides, the CDR3 is TGTGCCACCACAGGGCTCCACTATGGCTACACCTTC. Encoded protein: CATTGLHYGYTF.

This clone showed up just a few times. The V call is TRBV4-2, the J call TRBJ2-1; the D gene is possibly TRBD1 (5 bases). The CDR3 covers 17 residues. The ends were cut back, 0 bases at V and 2 bases at J, with 14 bases in the middle. The germline V gene encodes CDR1 LGHNA and CDR2 YNFKEQ. The CDR3, as DNA: TGTGCCAGCAGCCAAGAAGGGGCGGCCAGTCCCTACAATGAGCAGTTCTTC. It codes for CASSQEGAASPYNEQFF.

The genes are TRBV6-4 and TRBJ2-1, with 9 nucleotides matching TRBD2. Per the germline V gene, CDR1 is MRHNA and CDR2 is SNTAGT. This CDR3 has 14 residues. Trimming took 5 bases from V and 6 from J; bases not matched to a gene: 5. The CDR3 protein is CASSPGGGANEQFF. CDR3 DNA: TGTGCCAGCAGTCCGGGCGGGGGGGCCAATGAGCAGTTCTTC.

The table lists this clone with a few counts. This chain links TRBV6-1 with TRBJ1-6; D remains ambiguous. CDR3 length: 13 residues. The germline V gene has CDR1 MNHNS and CDR2 SASEGT. V was shortened by 6 bases and J by 7 bases, with 10 bases between the two germline ends. CDR3 amino acids: CASREGVNSPLHF. CDR3 in DNA: TGTGCCAGCAGGGAGGGAGTCAATTCACCCCTCCACTTT.